This T cell receptor beta chain emerged from a study of CD4 T cells in relation to SARS-CoV-2 and coronaviruses. Study-level information: TCR beta CDR3s were sequenced after roughly 10-day antigen culture of PBMCs. Controls used an HIV-1 Nef peptide pool or no peptide. Notes on the study in general: About 65% of donors had memory CD4+ clonotypes crossrecognizing SARS-CoV-2 and common cold coronavirus spike.

Points on this clone: The antigen is undetermined.

The V gene's germline CDR1 is LGHNA and CDR2 YSLEER. CDR3 length: 15 amino acids. J was trimmed by 7 bases and V by 0 bases; bases with no gene match: 7. Sequenced by immunoSEQ multiplex PCR; TCRdb stores in-frame clones only, minus some. The sample holds about 19,000 clones; 70% to 90% are singletons and the top ten take approximately 12%. CD4+ T cells from unexposed donors were obtained before the COVID-19 pandemic (2011-2018). After about 10 days of culture, CD4+ T cells were isolated. Unexposed-donor CD4+ T cells were probed with SARS-CoV-2 S/N and four cold-coronavirus spikes, cells permitting. Sequenced input: CD4+ T cells from PBMCs, cultured in vitro. The chain has TRBV4-3 and TRBJ1-2; 8 nucleotides align to TRBD1. The clonotype was recovered from a human donor in good health. CDR3 protein: CASSQEADRGIGYTF. DNA for the CDR3: TGCGCCAGCAGCCAAGAAGCCGACAGGGGAATTGGCTACACCTTC.